This T cell receptor (beta chain) is from a study of blood T cell repertoires in COVID-19. Study details: In each case, the material was cDNA or gDNA derived from T cells, B-cell-depleted T cells, or PBMCs.

Only in-frame clones appear in the TCRdb table, and some are missing; sequencing was by immunoSEQ multiplex PCR. The sample contains approximately 300,000 clones, more than 90% of which appear only once. The CDR3 is 19 residues long. V shed 5 bases and J 0 bases; nucleotides not matched to a gene: 11. Germline V gene lookup returns CDR1 MNHEY and CDR2 SMNVEV (reference sequence). The sequenced material came from PBMCs or T cells enriched from blood (not recorded which). The sequence came from a man between 60 and 70 years old who had recovered from COVID-19. The V call is TRBV27, the J call TRBJ2-5; 14 bases match TRBD2. CDR3 in amino acids: CASSGLAGGPTKYQETQYF. As DNA, the CDR3 is TGTGCCAGCAGTGGACTAGCGGGAGGCCCCACCAAGTACCAAGAGACCCAGTACTTC.